The 18 T cell receptor beta chains given below trace back to one sample, sequenced in a study of T cell responses to AZD1222 COVID-19 vaccine. Repertoires were generated with immunoSEQ multiplex PCR, while TCRdb's copy carries only in-frame clones and drops some. The data hold roughly 110,000 clones, with around 88% observed a single time. Sample: peripheral blood, taken 28 days after the second AZD1222 dose. Source of these receptors: an adult who received the AZD1222 COVID-19 vaccine.

The CDR3, as DNA: TGCGCCAGCAGCTTTGGAGGGGGCGCGGGTGAAAAACTGTTTTTT. Translating gives CASSFGGGAGEKLFF. V gene TRBV5-1 combines with J gene TRBJ1-4; 7 positions match TRBD1. Germline loops: CDR1 SGHRS, CDR2 YFSETQ. Losses at the gene ends were 2 bases for V and 7 bases for J; bases not matched to a gene: 8. This CDR3 region has 15 residues.

V is TRBV19 and J is TRBJ1-1, with TRBD1 as a possible D gene (5 bases). The germline gives CDR1 LNHDA, CDR2 SQIVND (reference sequence). This CDR3 comprises 15 residues. The V end lost 1 base, the J end lost 1 base, and 10 bases lay between the germline ends. The CDR3 DNA follows: TGTGCCAGTAGTATAGGGGGCGTCCCGAACACTGAAGCTTTCTTT. It codes for CASSIGGVPNTEAFF.

This clone showed up just once. This specimen includes other DNA sequences encoding the same CDR3. The chain links TRBV7-2 to TRBJ2-5; D might be TRBD2 (6 bases). The CDR3 is 13 residues long. V was pared by 1 base and J by 4 bases, with 7 bases between. The germline V gene encodes CDR1 SGHTA and CDR2 FQGNSA. The CDR3 coding sequence is TGTGCCAGCAGCTTAGTGGGGGGAGAGACCCAGTACTTC. Protein product: CASSLVGGETQYF.

The genes are TRBV2 and TRBJ1-2, with TRBD1 matching 9 bases. CDR1 and CDR2 (germline): SNHLY, FYNNEI. Trimming at V came to 9 bases and at J to 3 bases, leaving 5 bases not matched to a gene. This CDR3 has 13 amino acids. CDR3 nucleotide sequence: TGTGCCAGTAGACAGGGGGTAGACTATGGCTACACCTTC. It codes for CASRQGVDYGYTF. Using reference TRBV2 and TRBJ1-2 for the parts outside the CDR3, the full variable domain is EPEVTQTPSHQVTQMGQEVILRCVPISNHLYFYWYRQILGQKVEFLVSFYNNEISEKSEIFDDQFSVERPDGSNFTLKIRSTKLEDSAMYFCASRQGVDYGYTFGSGTRLTVV.

The rearrangement links TRBV7-2 to TRBJ2-7, with D maybe TRBD1 (6 bases). The V end lost 0 bases, the J end lost 3 bases, and 15 bases lay between the germline ends. Looked up from germline, CDR1 is SGHTA and CDR2 is FQGNSA. This CDR3 is built from 16 residues. CDR3 protein: CASSLAPGTTIYEQYF. In DNA form, the CDR3 reads TGTGCCAGCAGCTTAGCACCCGGGACAACCATCTACGAGCAGTACTTC.

V is TRBV2 and J is TRBJ2-3; D remains unclear. The CDR3 loop spans 14 amino acids. V was pared by 6 bases and J by 2 bases, with 12 bases between. CDR1 and CDR2 from the germline V gene are SNHLY and FYNNEI. The CDR3 DNA reads as TGTGCCAGCAGGGGCTCGGCTTACACAGATACGCAGTATTTT. Encoded protein: CASRGSAYTDTQYF.

The DNA of the CDR3 is TGTGCCAGCAGTTTGGTGAAGGGTTTGAGCAATCAGCCCCAGCATTTT. This encodes CASSLVKGLSNQPQHF. The V gene is TRBV28, the J gene TRBJ1-5; no reliable D call. Looked up from germline, CDR1 is MDHEN and CDR2 is SYDVKM. CDR3 length: 16 amino acids. Trimming took off 3 bases at V and 1 base at J, with 13 bases between the two ends.

This rearrangement joins TRBV5-1 to TRBJ2-2; 12 positions match TRBD2. The length of the CDR3 is 19 residues. V was clipped by 1 base and J by 4 bases; unmatched bases: 11. Germline lookup yields CDR1 SGHRS and CDR2 YFSETQ. CDR3 sequence (DNA): TGCGCCAGCAGCTTGTATTCTAGCGGGGGGGCCCCCGGCACCGGGGAGCTGTTTTTT. Its translation is CASSLYSSGGAPGTGELFF. The full variable domain, rest sourced from reference TRBV5-1 and TRBJ2-2, is KAGVTQTPRYLIKTRGQQVTLSCSPISGHRSVSWYQQTPGQGLQFLFEYFSETQRNKGNFPGRFSGRQFSNSRSEMNVSTLELGDSALYLCASSLYSSGGAPGTGELFFGEGSRLTVL.

This chain joins TRBV6-5 and TRBJ2-7, with 10 bases that match TRBD1. This CDR3 has 14 residues. The J segment lost 6 bases and the V segment lost 7 bases, leaving 9 bases of the junction unmatched. In germline, CDR1 is MNHEY, CDR2 SVGAGI. The CDR3 sequence is CASMKDRGFIEQYF. The CDR3 DNA follows: TGTGCCAGCATGAAGGACAGGGGGTTCATCGAGCAGTACTTC.

This chain joins TRBV12-3 or TRBV12-4 and TRBJ2-2; D may be TRBD1 (6 bases). The CDR3 runs 13 residues. Trimming removed 7 bases at V and 3 bases at J, with 9 bases between. CDR3 loop: CASTAGDTGELFF. The CDR3 coding sequence is TGTGCCAGCACGGCAGGGGACACCGGGGAGCTGTTTTTT.

The chain has TRBV2 and TRBJ1-6; D unclear. CDR1 is SNHLY, CDR2 FYNNEI, per germline. V was trimmed by 5 bases and J by 0 bases, leaving 8 bases between them. The CDR3 runs 15 residues. CDR3 in amino acids: CASSLGGSYNSPLHF. The CDR3 bases are TGTGCCAGCAGTCTGGGTGGCTCCTATAATTCACCCCTCCACTTT.

V and J are TRBV7-6 and TRBJ1-3; maybe TRBD1 (6 bases). Germline V lookup: CDR1 SGHVS, CDR2 FNYEAQ. Trimming took 3 bases from V and 4 from J, leaving 16 bases between them. There are 16 residues in the CDR3. The DNA of the CDR3 is TGTGCCAGCAGCTTGGGCACAGGGTTAGGAGGAAACACCATATATTTT. This codes for CASSLGTGLGGNTIYF.

The chain is built from TRBV10-3 and TRBJ1-2, with D tentatively TRBD1 (5 bases). The CDR3 consists of 15 residues. The V end was cut by 7 bases, the J end by 1 base, with 16 bases between. Germline CDR1 reads ENHRY; CDR2 reads SYGVKD. The CDR3 region is CAIKSSGDDNYGYTF. CDR3 bases: TGTGCCATCAAGTCGTCGGGGGACGATAACTATGGCTACACCTTC.

The rearrangement uses TRBV9 and TRBJ2-3; D tentatively reads TRBD1 or TRBD2 (6 bases each). There are 15 residues in the CDR3. Deletions cut 3 bases from V and 5 bases from J, with 16 bases between. CDR1 and CDR2 (germline): SGDLS, YYNGEE. The DNA of the CDR3 is TGTGCCAGCAGCGCCGGAAGGGGGGCAGAAGATACGCAGTATTTT. Amino acids: CASSAGRGAEDTQYF.

The V and J genes are TRBV28 and TRBJ2-1, with 9 bases fitting TRBD2. The CDR3 is made up of 16 amino acids. V lost 8 bases, J lost 5 bases, and 13 bases stayed unmatched. Germline V gives CDR1 MDHEN, CDR2 SYDVKM. CDR3 nucleotide sequence: TGTGCCAGCCATCGGGTTAGCGGGGGATTTAACAATGAGCAGTTCTTC. Its protein product is CASHRVSGGFNNEQFF.

The chain is built from TRBV6-5 and TRBJ1-5; D remains ambiguous. Germline V CDR1 and CDR2: MNHEY, SVGAGI. V gave up 0 bases and J gave up 3 bases, with 9 bases separating them. This CDR3 has 15 residues. Here the CDR3 DNA reads TGTGCCAGCAGTTACTCCGGGGTTTTCAATCAGCCCCAGCATTTT. Translation gives CASSYSGVFNQPQHF.

This clone appeared once. The V and J genes are TRBV6-6 and TRBJ1-6; 7 nucleotides align to TRBD1. The CDR3 runs 16 residues. V was clipped by 4 bases and J by 5 bases; unmatched bases: 8. CDR1 and CDR2 from the germline V gene are MNHNY and SVGAGI (reference sequence). The CDR3 protein is CASSLPLDRDNSPLHF. The CDR3 DNA sequence: TGTGCCAGCAGTTTGCCTCTCGACAGGGATAATTCACCCCTCCACTTT.

V usage is TRBV14 and J usage is TRBJ2-1; no firm D call. V dropped 4 bases and J dropped 4 bases, with 11 bases sitting between them. This CDR3 contains 14 residues. Germline-derived CDR1 and CDR2 are SGHDN and FVKESK. CDR3 amino acids: CASSPLATYNEQFF. The CDR3 DNA reads TGTGCCAGCAGCCCCCTGGCCACATACAATGAGCAGTTCTTC.